The 24 T cell receptor beta chains given below trace back to one sample, sequenced in a study of T-cell reconstitution after alpha-beta-depleted transplantation in children. Unique molecular identifiers were used in preparing the TCRbeta library. TCRdb redid the calling of the PCR reads with MiXCR, one entry per CDR3 protein. The table has about 3,000 distinct CDR3 sequences, about 30% seen once. The source material was PBMCs, mostly from graft donor cells, sampled 60 days after TCRalphabeta/CD19-depleted stem cell transplant. The receptors come from a male patient aged 2-10 years who had a stem cell transplant for acute myeloid leukemia, so the T cells may come from the graft donor.

This clonotype was seen a few times. The rearrangement joins TRBV12-5 to TRBJ1-5; the D is unclear. Germline CDR1 and CDR2: LGHNT and FRNRAP. This CDR3 is 14 amino acids long. V was clipped by 5 bases and J by 4 bases, with 12 bases between them. CDR3 sequence reads: CASGPGGGNQPQHF. The CDR3 coding sequence is TGTGCTAGTGGTCCCGGTGGTGGGAATCAGCCCCAGCATTTT. The complete variable domain, with remaining parts taken from reference TRBV12-5 and TRBJ1-5, reads DARVTQTPRHKVTEMGQEVTMRCQPILGHNTVFWYRQTMMQGLELLAYFRNRAPLDDSGMPKDRFSAEMPDATLATLKIQPSEPRDSAVYFCASGPGGGNQPQHFGDGTRLSIL.

The CDR3, as DNA: TGTGCCAGCAGCCGATCGGCCGGACCCTACGAGCAGTACTTC. This translates into CASSRSAGPYEQYF. The gene calls are TRBV6-2 or TRBV6-3 and TRBJ2-7, with D hard to call. V was clipped by 6 bases and J by 2 bases, with 14 bases between them. Germline V lookup: CDR1 MNHEY, CDR2 SVGEGT. CDR3 length: 14 residues.

This clonotype appeared a few times. The chain combines TRBV27 with TRBJ2-3, with a possible D match to TRBD2 (6 bases). This CDR3 is built from 13 residues. Germline V CDR1 and CDR2: MNHEY, SMNVEV (reference sequence). The V end was cut by 3 bases, the J end by 7 bases, with 11 bases between. The CDR3: CASSLGRGNTQYF. As DNA, the CDR3 is TGTGCCAGCAGTTTGGGGCGGGGAAATACGCAGTATTTT.

The J gene is TRBJ2-1, the V gene TRBV7-3, with D possibly being TRBD2 (5 bases). There are 19 residues in the CDR3. CDR1 and CDR2 from the germline V gene are SGHTA and FQGTGA. The ends were cut back, 5 bases at V and 4 bases at J, with 27 bases in the middle. The CDR3 sequence is CASSLPPPDSPLTYNEQFF. CDR3 sequence (DNA): TGTGCCAGCAGCCTCCCCCCCCCGGACTCCCCTCTTACTTACAATGAGCAGTTCTTC.

Points on this clonotype: At one end, the junction sequence differs from germline, possibly due to a read error. This chain joins TRBV7-1 and TRBJ1-1, with D hard to call. TRBV7-1 is placed among ORFs of uncertain function. CDR3 length equals 14 residues. Here the CDR3 reads CASGSARENTEAFF. The CDR3 DNA reads TGTGCCAGCGGCTCCGCGCGGGAGAACACTGAAGCTTTCTTT.

This clonotype was recorded at least ten times. The V and J genes are TRBV9 and TRBJ2-7; the D gene is possibly TRBD1 (5 bases). The CDR3 is made up of 16 amino acids. V was pared by 0 bases and J by 3 bases, with 16 bases between. Germline CDR1 SGDLS, CDR2 YYNGEE. In DNA form, the CDR3 reads TGTGCCAGCAGCGTAGACTCTATATGGGGCAGCTACGAGCAGTACTTC. Translating it yields CASSVDSIWGSYEQYF.

This clonotype was observed a handful of times. The chain is built from TRBV18 and TRBJ2-7; no clear D. CDR1 and CDR2 from the germline V gene are KGHSH and LQKENI. Trimming stripped 4 bases from V and 9 bases from J, with 16 bases between. The CDR3 is 13 residues long. The CDR3 bases are TGTGCCAGCTCACTGCCAGAGTTTAATGGGCAGTACTTC. Protein: CASSLPEFNGQYF. Full variable domain (remainder filled in from reference TRBV18 and TRBJ2-7): NAGVMQNPRHLVRRRGQEARLRCSPMKGHSHVYWYRQLPEEGLKFMVYLQKENIIDESGMPKERFSAEFPKEGPSILRIQQVVRGDSAAYFCASSLPEFNGQYFGPGTRLTVT.

In this sample, this clonotype turned up many times. This chain joins TRBV24-1 and TRBJ2-7; a weak D match, TRBD2 (5 bases). Trimming left V 5 bases short and J 2 bases short, with 12 bases between. The CDR3 sequence is 14 residues long. Germline CDR1 and CDR2: KGHDR and SFDVKD. As DNA, the CDR3 is TGTGCCACCAGTGCACCTGGAGGACCCTACGAGCAGTACTTC. It codes for CATSAPGGPYEQYF.

The chain carries TRBV3-1 and TRBJ2-1, with 7 nucleotides matching TRBD2. The CDR3 spans 19 residues. Trimming cost V 10 bases and J 0 bases; bases outside gene matches: 21. CDR1 and CDR2 from the germline V gene are LGHDT and YNNKEL (reference sequence). The DNA for the CDR3 is TGTGCCACCTCCAAGCAGGTCGGGAATCCGGGAGGCTCCTACAATGAGCAGTTCTTC. Translating gives CATSKQVGNPGGSYNEQFF.

This clonotype was seen repeatedly, ten times or more. The chain is built from TRBV5-1 and TRBJ2-7, with 10 nucleotides matching TRBD1. The junction had 10 bases not matched to a gene; V was cut back by 1 base and J by 3 bases. The CDR3 covers 17 residues. Germline-derived CDR1 and CDR2 are SGHRS and YFSETQ. CDR3 in DNA: TGCGCCAGCAGCTTGCTATCCTTACGGGACAGGGGCTACGAGCAGTACGTC. It translates to CASSLLSLRDRGYEQYV.

This clonotype was counted at least ten times. The chain recombines TRBV9 with TRBJ2-3; D remains unclear. CDR3 length: 14 amino acids. Trimming left V 3 bases short and J 2 bases short, with 10 bases between. CDR1 and CDR2 from the germline V gene are SGDLS and YYNGEE. CDR3: CASSGWFPTDTQYF. The CDR3, as DNA: TGTGCCAGCAGCGGGTGGTTTCCCACAGATACGCAGTATTTT.

This clonotype was seen just once. This sequence joins TRBV4-2 and TRBJ2-3; 10 bases match TRBD2. V trimming: 0 bases; J trimming: 9 bases; junction bases outside the gene matches: 6. The CDR3 length is 15 residues. Germline assignment: CDR1 LGHNA and CDR2 YNFKEQ. The CDR3 spells CASSQDSSGSSTQYF. As DNA, the CDR3 is TGTGCCAGCAGCCAAGACTCTAGCGGGAGTAGCACGCAGTATTTT.

This clonotype was picked up many times. The chain links TRBV10-3 to TRBJ2-5; TRBD2 might be the D (7 bases). CDR1 ENHRY and CDR2 SYGVKD come from the germline V gene. The CDR3 runs to 14 residues. V lost 6 bases, J lost 5 bases, and 16 bases lay in between. The CDR3 DNA is TGTGCCATCAGAGCGGGGACTCAGGGGGAGACCCAGTACTTC. This gives the protein CAIRAGTQGETQYF.

This clonotype came up many times. The chain is built from TRBV7-3 and TRBJ1-1; D is unclear. This CDR3 has 13 residues. The V gene lost 2 bases and the J gene lost 1 base, with 5 bases spanning the gap. Looked up from germline, CDR1 is SGHTA and CDR2 is FQGTGA. The CDR3: CASSLQPNTEAFF. The DNA for the CDR3 is TGTGCCAGCAGCTTACAGCCGAACACTGAAGCTTTCTTT.

This clonotype has a count of ten or more. V gene TRBV21-1 combines with J gene TRBJ1-1. TRBV21-1 is marked as a pseudogene. This CDR3 spans 14 amino acids. In DNA, the CDR3 is TGTGCCAGCAGCAGGGTTGGGATGAACACTGAAGCTTTCTTT. Translating it yields CASSRVGMNTEAFF.

In this sample, this clonotype turned up many times. This chain joins TRBV2 and TRBJ2-2; D not certain. CDR3 length: 15 amino acids. Looked up from germline, CDR1 is SNHLY and CDR2 is FYNNEI. V lost 0 bases and J 5 bases, leaving 10 bases between the germline ends. CDR3 sequence: CASSEALGSTGELFF. The CDR3 coding sequence is TGTGCCAGCAGTGAAGCCCTGGGATCTACCGGGGAGCTGTTTTTT. Using reference TRBV2 and TRBJ2-2 for the parts outside the CDR3, the full variable domain is EPEVTQTPSHQVTQMGQEVILRCVPISNHLYFYWYRQILGQKVEFLVSFYNNEISEKSEIFDDQFSVERPDGSNFTLKIRSTKLEDSAMYFCASSEALGSTGELFFGEGSRLTVL.

This clonotype appeared many times. The chain is built from TRBV7-9 and TRBJ2-7, with D perhaps being TRBD1 or TRBD2 (5 bases each). Trimming removed 5 bases at V and 0 bases at J, with 8 bases between. Looked up from germline, CDR1 is SEHNR and CDR2 is FQNEAQ (reference sequence). The CDR3 runs to 13 residues. Written as DNA, the CDR3 is TGTGCCAGCAGCGCAGGGAGCTCCTACGAGCAGTACTTC. Encoded protein: CASSAGSSYEQYF.

This clonotype was observed many times. The chain links TRBV11-1 to TRBJ1-1, with unresolved D. In germline, CDR1 is SGHAT, CDR2 FQDESV (reference sequence). CDR3 length: 14 amino acids. Trimming stripped 0 bases from V and 1 base from J, with 6 bases between. Here the CDR3 DNA reads TGTGCCAGCAGCTTAGCTGGAGAGAACACTGAAGCTTTCTTT. It yields the protein CASSLAGENTEAFF.

This clonotype appeared many times. This chain uses TRBV7-9 with TRBJ2-7; no clear D. Germline loops: CDR1 SEHNR, CDR2 FQNEAQ (reference sequence). The CDR3 is 12 amino acids. V dropped 2 bases and J dropped 5 bases, with 7 bases sitting between them. The CDR3 sequence: CASSLRVHEQYV. CDR3 DNA sequence: TGTGCCAGCAGCTTAAGGGTCCACGAGCAGTACGTC.

The rearrangement uses TRBV3-1 and TRBJ2-1; 15 nucleotides align to TRBD2. With 11 bases clipped from V and 6 bases from J, the junction kept 20 bases outside the gene matches. The CDR3 length is 19 residues. Looked up from germline, CDR1 is LGHDT and CDR2 is YNNKEL (reference sequence). The CDR3 DNA reads TGTGCCTGCTCCCAAGCGTCGGGACTAGCGGGAGGAGTCAGCAATGAGCAGTTCTTC. This translates into CACSQASGLAGGVSNEQFF.

By proportion, this clonotype is medium-sized. The chain joins TRBV6-5 to TRBJ1-5, with D maybe TRBD1 (6 bases). The CDR3 runs 13 residues. Germline CDR1 and CDR2: MNHEY and SVGAGI. V was clipped by 7 bases and J by 4 bases, with 11 bases between them. The chain's CDR3 is CASTDRGNQPQHF. DNA for the CDR3: TGTGCCAGCACGGACAGAGGGAATCAGCCCCAGCATTTT.

V and J are TRBV5-1 and TRBJ2-7; the D gene could be TRBD1 or TRBD2 (5 bases each). The germline V and J ends were trimmed by 4 bases and 5 bases, with 16 bases remaining between them. Germline V gives CDR1 SGHRS, CDR2 YFSETQ. The length of the CDR3 is 14 residues. CDR3 amino acids: CASSQTRGRDEQYF. The DNA for the CDR3 is TGCGCCAGCAGCCAGACGAGGGGTAGGGACGAGCAGTACTTC.

This clonotype was counted at least ten times. The chain links TRBV7-9 to TRBJ1-4, with D perhaps matching TRBD1 (5 bases). From germline, CDR1 is SEHNR and CDR2 FQNEAQ (reference sequence). V was pared by 5 bases and J by 6 bases, with 19 bases between. This CDR3 region has 16 residues. This chain's CDR3 is CASSTDGDSAHEKLFF. The CDR3 DNA follows: TGTGCCAGCAGCACGGACGGGGACTCCGCCCATGAAAAACTGTTTTTT.

This clonotype was recorded many times. This chain links TRBV7-9 with TRBJ2-3, with TRBD2 as a possible D gene (6 bases). There are 13 residues in the CDR3. V was clipped by 2 bases and J by 4 bases, with 7 bases between them. The germline V gene has CDR1 SEHNR and CDR2 FQNEAQ (reference sequence). The CDR3 spells CASSLRRADTQYF. The CDR3 bases are TGTGCCAGCAGCTTACGGAGGGCAGATACGCAGTATTTT.